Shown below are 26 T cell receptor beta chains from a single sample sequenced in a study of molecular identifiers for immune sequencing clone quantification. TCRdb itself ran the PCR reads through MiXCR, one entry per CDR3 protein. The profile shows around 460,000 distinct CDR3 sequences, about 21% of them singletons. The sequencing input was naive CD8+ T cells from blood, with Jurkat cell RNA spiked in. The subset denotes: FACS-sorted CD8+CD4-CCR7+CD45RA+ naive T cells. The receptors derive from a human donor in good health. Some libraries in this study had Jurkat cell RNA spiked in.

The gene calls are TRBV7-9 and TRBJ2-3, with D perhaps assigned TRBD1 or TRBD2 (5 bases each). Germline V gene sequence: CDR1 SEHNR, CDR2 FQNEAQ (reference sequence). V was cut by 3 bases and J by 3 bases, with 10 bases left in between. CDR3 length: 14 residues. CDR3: CASSFEGQTDTQYF. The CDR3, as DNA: TGTGCCAGCAGCTTCGAGGGGCAGACAGATACGCAGTATTTT.

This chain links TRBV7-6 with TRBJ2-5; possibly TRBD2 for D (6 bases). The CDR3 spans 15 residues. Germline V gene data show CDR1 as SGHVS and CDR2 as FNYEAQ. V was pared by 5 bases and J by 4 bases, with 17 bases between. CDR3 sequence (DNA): TGTGCCAGCAGCCGAGACGTTACGGGGGTAGAGACCCAGTACTTC. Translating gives CASSRDVTGVETQYF.

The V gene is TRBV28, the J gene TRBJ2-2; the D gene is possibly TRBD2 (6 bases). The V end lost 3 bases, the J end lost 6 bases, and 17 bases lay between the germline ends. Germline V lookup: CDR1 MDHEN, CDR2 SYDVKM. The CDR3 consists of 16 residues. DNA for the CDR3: TGTGCCAGCAGTTTTTCTCCGGGAGATGGGTCCGGGGAGCTGTTTTTT. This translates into CASSFSPGDGSGELFF.

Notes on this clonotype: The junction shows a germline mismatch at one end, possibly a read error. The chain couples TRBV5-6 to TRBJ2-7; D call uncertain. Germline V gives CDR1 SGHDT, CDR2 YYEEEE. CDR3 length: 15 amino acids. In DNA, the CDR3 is TGTACCAGCAGCTTGTACGGGTCTAGCTCCTACGAGCAGTACTTC. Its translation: CTSSLYGSSSYEQYF.

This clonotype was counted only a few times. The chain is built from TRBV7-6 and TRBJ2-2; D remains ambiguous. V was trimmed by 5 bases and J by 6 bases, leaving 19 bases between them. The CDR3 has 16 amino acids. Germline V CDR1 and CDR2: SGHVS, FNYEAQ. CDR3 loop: CASSPPEVGIPGELFF. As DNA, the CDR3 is TGTGCCAGCAGCCCCCCCGAGGTTGGGATCCCCGGGGAGCTGTTTTTT. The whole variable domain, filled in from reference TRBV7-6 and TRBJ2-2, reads GAGVSQSPRYKVTKRGQDVALRCDPISGHVSLYWYRQALGQGPEFLTYFNYEAQQDKSGLPNDRFSAERPEGSISTLTIQRTEQRDSAMYRCASSPPEVGIPGELFFGEGSRLTVL.

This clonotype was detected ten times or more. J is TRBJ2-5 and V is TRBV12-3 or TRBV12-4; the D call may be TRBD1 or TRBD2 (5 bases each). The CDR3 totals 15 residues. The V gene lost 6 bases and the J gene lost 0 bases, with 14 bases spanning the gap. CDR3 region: CASRDRDPYQETQYF. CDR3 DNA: TGTGCCAGCAGAGACCGGGACCCATACCAAGAGACCCAGTACTTC.

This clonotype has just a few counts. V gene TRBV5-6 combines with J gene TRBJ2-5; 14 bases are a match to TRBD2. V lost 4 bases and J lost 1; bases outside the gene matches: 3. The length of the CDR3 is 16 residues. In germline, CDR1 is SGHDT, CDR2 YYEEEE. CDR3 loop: CASSRGTSGSQETQYF. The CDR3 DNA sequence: TGTGCCAGCAGCCGCGGGACTAGCGGGAGCCAAGAGACCCAGTACTTC. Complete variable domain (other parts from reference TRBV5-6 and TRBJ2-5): DAGVTQSPTHLIKTRGQQVTLRCSPKSGHDTVSWYQQALGQGPQFIFQYYEEEERQRGNFPDRFSGHQFPNYSSELNVNALLLGDSALYLCASSRGTSGSQETQYFGPGTRLLVL.

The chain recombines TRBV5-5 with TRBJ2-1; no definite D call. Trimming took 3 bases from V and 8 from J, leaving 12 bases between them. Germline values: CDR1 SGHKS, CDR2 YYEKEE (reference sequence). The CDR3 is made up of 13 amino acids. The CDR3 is CASSSRHVDEQFF. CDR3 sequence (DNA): TGTGCCAGCAGCTCGAGACACGTGGATGAGCAGTTCTTC.

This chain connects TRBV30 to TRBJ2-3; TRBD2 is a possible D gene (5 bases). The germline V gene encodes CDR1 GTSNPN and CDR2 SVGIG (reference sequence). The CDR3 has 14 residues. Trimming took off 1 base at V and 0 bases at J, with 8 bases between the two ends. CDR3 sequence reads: CAWSDGGSTDTQYF. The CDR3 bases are TGTGCCTGGAGTGATGGCGGGAGCACAGATACGCAGTATTTT.

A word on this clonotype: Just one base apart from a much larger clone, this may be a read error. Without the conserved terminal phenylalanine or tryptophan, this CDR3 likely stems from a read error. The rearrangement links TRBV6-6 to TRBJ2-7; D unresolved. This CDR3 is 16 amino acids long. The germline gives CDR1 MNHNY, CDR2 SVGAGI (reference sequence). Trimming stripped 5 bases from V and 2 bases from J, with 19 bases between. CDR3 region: CASSRGPETRAYEQYL. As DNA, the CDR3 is TGTGCCAGCAGTCGAGGCCCGGAAACCCGTGCCTACGAGCAGTACCTC.

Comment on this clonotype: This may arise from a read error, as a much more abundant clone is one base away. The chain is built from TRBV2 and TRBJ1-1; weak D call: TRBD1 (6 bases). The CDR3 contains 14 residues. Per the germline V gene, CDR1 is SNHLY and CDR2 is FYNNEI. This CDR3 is CASGELQGLTEAFF. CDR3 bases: TGTGCCAGCGGTGAACTACAGGGTTTAACTGAAGCTTTCTTT.

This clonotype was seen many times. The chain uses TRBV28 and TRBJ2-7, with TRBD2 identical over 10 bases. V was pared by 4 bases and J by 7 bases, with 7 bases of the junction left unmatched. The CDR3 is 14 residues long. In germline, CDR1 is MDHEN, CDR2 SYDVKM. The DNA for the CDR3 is TGTGCCAGCAGTTCCAGCGGGAGGGCTCGGGAGCAGTACTTC. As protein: CASSSSGRAREQYF.

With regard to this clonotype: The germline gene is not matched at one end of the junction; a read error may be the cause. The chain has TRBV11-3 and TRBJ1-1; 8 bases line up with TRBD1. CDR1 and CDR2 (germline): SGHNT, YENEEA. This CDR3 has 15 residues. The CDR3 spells CASSPKTGANTEASF. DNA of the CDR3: TGTGCCAGCAGCCCGAAGACAGGGGCGAACACTGAAGCTTCCTTT. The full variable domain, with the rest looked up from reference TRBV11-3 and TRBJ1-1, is EAGVVQSPRYKIIEKKQPVAFWCNPISGHNTLYWYLQNLGQGPELLIRYENEEAVDDSQLPKDRFSAERLKGVDSTLKIQPAELGDSAVYLCASSPKTGANTEASFGQGTRLTVV.

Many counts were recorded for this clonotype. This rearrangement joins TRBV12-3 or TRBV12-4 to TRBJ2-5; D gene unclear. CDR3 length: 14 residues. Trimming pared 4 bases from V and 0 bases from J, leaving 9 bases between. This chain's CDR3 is CASSWTVYQETQYF. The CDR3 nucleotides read TGTGCCAGCAGTTGGACCGTGTACCAAGAGACCCAGTACTTC.

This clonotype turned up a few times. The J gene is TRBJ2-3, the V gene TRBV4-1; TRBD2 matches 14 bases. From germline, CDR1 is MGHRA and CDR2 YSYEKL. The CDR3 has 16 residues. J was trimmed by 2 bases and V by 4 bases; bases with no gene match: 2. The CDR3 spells CASSPGLAGDTDTQYF. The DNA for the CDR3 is TGCGCCAGCAGCCCGGGACTAGCGGGGGACACAGATACGCAGTATTTT.

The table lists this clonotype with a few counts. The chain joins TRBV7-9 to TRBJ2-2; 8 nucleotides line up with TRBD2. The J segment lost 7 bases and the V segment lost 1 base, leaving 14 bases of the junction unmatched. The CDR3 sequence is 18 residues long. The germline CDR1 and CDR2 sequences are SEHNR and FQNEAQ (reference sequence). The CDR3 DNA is TGTGCCAGCAGCTTAGGGCCAGCGGGAGCTTCTGGCGGCGGGGAGCTGTTTTTT. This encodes CASSLGPAGASGGGELFF.

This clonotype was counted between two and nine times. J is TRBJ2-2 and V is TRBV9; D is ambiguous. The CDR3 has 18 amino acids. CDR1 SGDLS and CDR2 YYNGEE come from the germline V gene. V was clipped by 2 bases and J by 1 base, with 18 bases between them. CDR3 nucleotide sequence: TGTGCCAGCAGCGTGGCATCGGACGCCCCCAGGAACACCGGGGAGCTGTTTTTT. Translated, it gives CASSVASDAPRNTGELFF.

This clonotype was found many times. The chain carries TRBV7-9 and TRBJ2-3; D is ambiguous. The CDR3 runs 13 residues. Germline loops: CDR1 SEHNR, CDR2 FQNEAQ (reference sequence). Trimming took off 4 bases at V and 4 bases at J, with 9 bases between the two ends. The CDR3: CASSSALADTQYF. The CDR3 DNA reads TGTGCCAGCAGCTCGGCTTTGGCAGATACGCAGTATTTT.

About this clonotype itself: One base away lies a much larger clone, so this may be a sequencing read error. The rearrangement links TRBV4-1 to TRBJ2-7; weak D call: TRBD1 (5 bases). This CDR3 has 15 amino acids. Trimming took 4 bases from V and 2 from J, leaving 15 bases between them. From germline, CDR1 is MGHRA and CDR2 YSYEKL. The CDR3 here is CASSPRQSPTYEQYF. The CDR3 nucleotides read TGCGCCAGCAGCCCTAGACAGAGTCCTACCTACGAGCAGTACTTC.

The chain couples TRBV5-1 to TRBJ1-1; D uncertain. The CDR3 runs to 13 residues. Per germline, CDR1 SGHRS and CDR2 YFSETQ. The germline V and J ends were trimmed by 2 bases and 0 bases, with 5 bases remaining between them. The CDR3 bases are TGCGCCAGCAGCTTTGCTTTGAACACTGAAGCTTTCTTT. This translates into CASSFALNTEAFF.

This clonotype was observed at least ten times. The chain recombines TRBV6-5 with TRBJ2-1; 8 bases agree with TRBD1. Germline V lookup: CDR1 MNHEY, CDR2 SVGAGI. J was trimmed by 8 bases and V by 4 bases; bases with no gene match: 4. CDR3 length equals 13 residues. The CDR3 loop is CASSFRQGYEQFF. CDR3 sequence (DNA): TGTGCCAGCAGTTTCAGACAGGGGTATGAGCAGTTCTTC.

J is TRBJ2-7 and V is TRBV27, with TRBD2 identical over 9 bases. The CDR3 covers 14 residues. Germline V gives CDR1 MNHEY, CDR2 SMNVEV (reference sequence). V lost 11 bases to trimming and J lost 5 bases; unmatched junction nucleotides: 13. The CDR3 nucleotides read TGTGCCTGCGGGTGGACTAGCGAGGGGAACGAGCAGTACTTC. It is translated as CACGWTSEGNEQYF.

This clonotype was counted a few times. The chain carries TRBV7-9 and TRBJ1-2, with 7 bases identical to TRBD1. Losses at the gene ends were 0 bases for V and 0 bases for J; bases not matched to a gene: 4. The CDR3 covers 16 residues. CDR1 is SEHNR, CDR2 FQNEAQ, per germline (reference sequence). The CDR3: CASSLADRRANYGYTF. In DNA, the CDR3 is TGTGCCAGCAGCTTAGCGGACAGGCGAGCTAACTATGGCTACACCTTC.

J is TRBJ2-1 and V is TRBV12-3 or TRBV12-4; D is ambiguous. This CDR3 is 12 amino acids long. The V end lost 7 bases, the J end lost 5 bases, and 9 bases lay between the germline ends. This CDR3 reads CASTSFHNEQFF. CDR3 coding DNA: TGTGCCAGCACCTCTTTTCACAATGAGCAGTTCTTC.

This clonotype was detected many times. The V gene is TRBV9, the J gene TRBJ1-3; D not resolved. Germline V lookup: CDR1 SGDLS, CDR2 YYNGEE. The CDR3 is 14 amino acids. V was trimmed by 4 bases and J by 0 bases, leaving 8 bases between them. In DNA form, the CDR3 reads TGTGCCAGCAGCACGGGGAACTCTGGAAACACCATATATTTT. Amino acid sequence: CASSTGNSGNTIYF.

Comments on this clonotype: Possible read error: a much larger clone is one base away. The CDR3 region has the DNA TGTGCCGGCAGCCAAGATCGGCCGGGGCCAGATACGCAGTATTTT. Encoded protein: CAGSQDRPGPDTQYF. The V call is TRBV3-1, the J call TRBJ2-3; the D gene could be TRBD1 or TRBD2 (5 bases each). Germline V gene data show CDR1 as LGHDT and CDR2 as YNNKEL (reference sequence). The CDR3 runs to 15 residues.